This is a list of T cell receptor beta chains from one sample in a study of blood T cell repertoires in COVID-19. The protocol was immunoSEQ multiplex PCR, while the TCRdb copy is restricted to in-frame clones and leaves out a portion. Altogether hundreds of thousands of clones are present, around 81% being singletons, with the ten largest covering 4.1%. Sequenced material: peripheral blood. The receptors derive from a woman in her forties or fifties with active or convalescent COVID-19. The CDR3 runs from the conserved cysteine through the conserved F or W. D genes are given only for firm matches. For some rows the clone size is stated as once, few or many, or as a class when expanded; others skip it.

j_gene: TRBJ2-3
abundance: NA
d_gene: NA
v_gene: TRBV5-1
CDR3aa: CASSGGSPPDTQYF
CDR3nt: TGCGCCAGCAGCGGTGGGAGCCCCCCAGATACGCAGTATTTT

j_gene: TRBJ1-5
abundance: NA
d_gene: TRBD1
v_gene: TRBV6-5
CDR3aa: CASSRGQGISKPQHF
CDR3nt: TGTGCCAGCAGTAGGGGACAGGGGATCAGCAAGCCCCAGCATTTT

j_gene: TRBJ1-1
abundance: NA
d_gene: NA
v_gene: TRBV4-2
CDR3aa: CASSQEVTRYRGTEAFF
CDR3nt: TGTGCCAGCAGCCAAGAAGTGACACGGTATAGGGGCACTGAAGCTTTCTTT

j_gene: TRBJ2-7
abundance: NA
d_gene: TRBD2
v_gene: TRBV7-9
CDR3aa: CASGTSGRYEQYF
CDR3nt: TGTGCCAGCGGGACTAGCGGGCGCTACGAGCAGTACTTC

j_gene: TRBJ1-2
abundance: NA
d_gene: NA
v_gene: TRBV11-2
CDR3aa: CASSLGGNNYGYTF
CDR3nt: TGTGCCAGCAGCTTAGGCGGCAATAACTATGGCTACACCTTC

j_gene: TRBJ2-3
abundance: NA
d_gene: NA
v_gene: TRBV5-1
CDR3aa: CASSLLRGSDTQYF
CDR3nt: TGCGCCAGCAGCCTGCTTCGAGGGTCAGATACGCAGTATTTT

j_gene: TRBJ2-7
abundance: NA
d_gene: TRBD2
v_gene: TRBV2
CDR3aa: CASSRRLAGNEQYF
CDR3nt: TGTGCCAGCAGTCGAAGACTAGCGGGAAACGAGCAGTACTTC

j_gene: TRBJ1-1
abundance: NA
d_gene: TRBD1
v_gene: TRBV10-1
CDR3aa: CASSATGVEAFF
CDR3nt: TGCGCCAGCAGTGCGACAGGGGTCGAAGCTTTCTTT

j_gene: TRBJ1-2
abundance: few
d_gene: NA
v_gene: TRBV6-5
CDR3aa: CASSYSRRGYGYTF
CDR3nt: TGTGCCAGCAGTTACTCGAGGAGGGGCTATGGCTACACCTTC

j_gene: TRBJ1-5
abundance: few
d_gene: NA
v_gene: TRBV19
CDR3aa: CASISHAEGQPQHF
CDR3nt: TGTGCCAGTATCTCCCACGCGGAGGGACAGCCCCAGCATTTT

j_gene: TRBJ1-1
abundance: once
d_gene: NA
v_gene: TRBV19
CDR3aa: CASKSEGRVEAFF
CDR3nt: TGTGCCAGTAAAAGTGAGGGGAGGGTTGAAGCTTTCTTT

j_gene: TRBJ2-1
abundance: NA
d_gene: TRBD2
v_gene: TRBV12-3/TRBV12-4
CDR3aa: CATQTTSGTEQFF
CDR3nt: TGTGCCACTCAAACGACTAGCGGAACTGAGCAGTTCTTC

j_gene: TRBJ1-6
abundance: NA
d_gene: NA
v_gene: TRBV28
CDR3aa: CASSRVIRGISPLHF
CDR3nt: TGTGCCAGCAGCCGAGTAATTAGGGGAATTTCACCCCTCCACTTT

j_gene: TRBJ2-7
abundance: once
d_gene: TRBD1
v_gene: TRBV11-1
CDR3aa: CASSRGQDSYEQYF
CDR3nt: TGTGCCAGCAGCCGGGGACAGGACTCCTACGAGCAGTACTTC

j_gene: TRBJ1-6
abundance: NA
d_gene: NA
v_gene: TRBV28
CDR3aa: CASSQGSNSPLHF
CDR3nt: TGTGCCAGCAGTCAGGGCTCGAATTCACCCCTCCACTTT

j_gene: TRBJ2-1
abundance: NA
d_gene: TRBD2
v_gene: TRBV7-3
CDR3aa: CASSPRTSGSNEQFF
CDR3nt: TGTGCCAGCAGTCCCAGGACTAGCGGATCTAATGAGCAGTTCTTC

j_gene: TRBJ2-2
abundance: few
d_gene: TRBD2
v_gene: TRBV19
CDR3aa: CASSIRSLAGTNTGELFF
CDR3nt: TGTGCCAGTAGTATAAGATCACTAGCGGGGACGAACACCGGGGAGCTGTTTTTT

j_gene: TRBJ1-2
abundance: few
d_gene: NA
v_gene: TRBV6-5
CDR3aa: CASSYSNTVSGYTF
CDR3nt: TGTGCCAGCAGTTACTCGAATACAGTTTCTGGCTACACCTTC

j_gene: TRBJ1-5
abundance: NA
d_gene: NA
v_gene: TRBV10-3
CDR3aa: CAISESGGLGGNQPQHF
CDR3nt: TGTGCCATCAGTGAGTCGGGGGGGCTGGGTGGCAATCAGCCCCAGCATTTT

j_gene: TRBJ1-5
abundance: NA
d_gene: TRBD1
v_gene: TRBV29-1
CDR3aa: CSVVTGGLNQPQHF
CDR3nt: TGCAGCGTTGTGACAGGGGGCCTCAATCAGCCCCAGCATTTT

j_gene: TRBJ1-5
abundance: NA
d_gene: NA
v_gene: TRBV6-1
CDR3aa: CASSEGGRGNQPQHF
CDR3nt: TGTGCCAGCAGTGAAGGGGGCAGGGGCAATCAGCCCCAGCATTTT

j_gene: TRBJ1-2
abundance: few
d_gene: TRBD1
v_gene: TRBV28
CDR3aa: CASPTGGGHGYTF
CDR3nt: TGTGCCAGTCCAACAGGGGGGGGGCATGGCTACACCTTC

j_gene: TRBJ2-7
abundance: NA
d_gene: NA
v_gene: TRBV30
CDR3aa: CAWSGSWPPYEQYF
CDR3nt: TGTGCCTGGAGTGGTTCTTGGCCACCCTACGAGCAGTACTTC

j_gene: TRBJ1-2
abundance: NA
d_gene: NA
v_gene: TRBV27
CDR3aa: CASSPDIVNNYGYTF
CDR3nt: TGTGCCAGCAGTCCTGACATTGTGAATAACTATGGCTACACCTTC

j_gene: TRBJ2-7
abundance: NA
d_gene: NA
v_gene: TRBV9
CDR3aa: CASSPRGSLEGEQYF
CDR3nt: TGTGCCAGCAGCCCCAGGGGTTCCCTTGAGGGCGAGCAGTACTTC

j_gene: TRBJ1-1
abundance: NA
d_gene: NA
v_gene: TRBV7-2
CDR3aa: CASSLETGVWAEAFF
CDR3nt: TGTGCCAGCAGCTTAGAAACGGGGGTCTGGGCTGAAGCTTTCTTT

j_gene: TRBJ2-7
abundance: NA
d_gene: NA
v_gene: TRBV7-2
CDR3aa: CASSLEFSDEQYF
CDR3nt: TGTGCCAGCAGCTTAGAATTCTCCGACGAGCAGTACTTC

j_gene: TRBJ2-7
abundance: NA
d_gene: NA
v_gene: TRBV28
CDR3aa: CASRHRVEQYF
CDR3nt: TGTGCCAGCCGCCACAGGGTCGAGCAGTACTTC

j_gene: TRBJ2-7
abundance: NA
d_gene: NA
v_gene: TRBV29-1
CDR3aa: CSVEEQGPRRQNRDEQYF
CDR3nt: TGCAGCGTGGAGGAACAGGGACCACGCCGACAGAATCGGGACGAGCAGTACTTC

j_gene: TRBJ2-1
abundance: NA
d_gene: TRBD2
v_gene: TRBV9
CDR3aa: CASSVDPAGGMNEQFF
CDR3nt: TGTGCCAGCAGCGTAGACCCTGCGGGAGGGATGAATGAGCAGTTCTTC

j_gene: TRBJ1-2
abundance: NA
d_gene: NA
v_gene: TRBV6-5
CDR3aa: CASSSPGSYGYTF
CDR3nt: TGTGCCAGCAGTTCCCCCGGTTCCTATGGCTACACCTTC

j_gene: TRBJ1-5
abundance: NA
d_gene: NA
v_gene: TRBV19
CDR3aa: CASSAMRVPSDAQHF
CDR3nt: TGTGCCAGTAGTGCAATGAGGGTACCGTCGGACGCCCAGCATTTT

j_gene: TRBJ2-6
abundance: few
d_gene: NA
v_gene: TRBV9
CDR3aa: CASSVAGNGANVLTF
CDR3nt: TGTGCCAGCAGCGTAGCCGGGAATGGGGCCAACGTCCTGACTTTC

j_gene: TRBJ2-7
abundance: NA
d_gene: NA
v_gene: TRBV3-1/TRBV3-2
CDR3aa: CASSRGNPWAYEQYF
CDR3nt: TGTGCCAGCAGCCGAGGGAACCCCTGGGCCTACGAGCAGTACTTC

j_gene: TRBJ2-1
abundance: NA
d_gene: NA
v_gene: TRBV7-2
CDR3aa: CASSFIGEQFF
CDR3nt: TGTGCCAGCAGTTTTATCGGGGAGCAGTTCTTC

j_gene: TRBJ1-1
abundance: once
d_gene: NA
v_gene: TRBV10-3
CDR3aa: CAIGGSFGEAFF
CDR3nt: TGTGCCATCGGGGGGTCGTTTGGCGAAGCTTTCTTT

j_gene: TRBJ1-2
abundance: NA
d_gene: NA
v_gene: TRBV14
CDR3aa: CASSQDGRAGYGYTF
CDR3nt: TGTGCCAGCAGCCAAGACGGCAGGGCAGGCTATGGCTACACCTTC

j_gene: TRBJ1-1
abundance: NA
d_gene: TRBD1
v_gene: TRBV19
CDR3aa: CASSYRGGDTEAFF
CDR3nt: TGTGCCAGTAGTTACAGGGGCGGGGACACTGAAGCTTTCTTT

j_gene: TRBJ2-2
abundance: once
d_gene: NA
v_gene: TRBV19
CDR3aa: CASKSVGALGAGELFF
CDR3nt: TGTGCCAGTAAATCCGTGGGAGCTCTTGGCGCCGGGGAGCTGTTTTTT

j_gene: TRBJ2-1
abundance: once
d_gene: TRBD2
v_gene: TRBV7-9
CDR3aa: CASSPSGLAGVNEQFF
CDR3nt: TGTGCCAGCAGCCCAAGCGGGCTAGCGGGAGTGAATGAGCAGTTCTTC

j_gene: TRBJ2-6
abundance: NA
d_gene: TRBD2
v_gene: TRBV4-1
CDR3aa: CASSQDRNSGRAPSGANVLTF
CDR3nt: TGCGCCAGCAGCCAAGACAGGAATAGCGGGAGGGCCCCCTCTGGGGCCAACGTCCTGACTTTC

j_gene: TRBJ2-1
abundance: once
d_gene: NA
v_gene: TRBV14
CDR3aa: CASSQVASAPHNEQFF
CDR3nt: TGTGCCAGCAGCCAAGTGGCTAGTGCGCCCCACAATGAGCAGTTCTTC

j_gene: TRBJ1-2
abundance: NA
d_gene: NA
v_gene: TRBV7-9
CDR3aa: CASSLAGGGSNYGYTF
CDR3nt: TGTGCCAGCAGCTTAGCGGGCGGGGGCTCTAACTATGGCTACACCTTC

j_gene: TRBJ2-6
abundance: NA
d_gene: TRBD1
v_gene: TRBV6-1
CDR3aa: CASSEGWDRGLAGANVLTF
CDR3nt: TGTGCCAGCAGTGAGGGCTGGGACAGGGGGCTCGCTGGGGCCAACGTCCTGACTTTC

j_gene: TRBJ1-3
abundance: NA
d_gene: TRBD1
v_gene: TRBV2
CDR3aa: CASSGRGLRNTIYF
CDR3nt: TGTGCCAGCAGTGGCAGGGGGCTAAGGAACACCATATATTTT

j_gene: TRBJ1-6
abundance: NA
d_gene: TRBD1
v_gene: TRBV25-1
CDR3aa: CASAGGNSPLHF
CDR3nt: TGTGCCAGCGCAGGGGGAAATTCACCCCTCCACTTT

j_gene: TRBJ1-1
abundance: once
d_gene: NA
v_gene: TRBV7-8
CDR3aa: CASSFHAVGTEAFF
CDR3nt: TGTGCCAGCAGCTTCCATGCGGTGGGCACTGAAGCTTTCTTT

j_gene: TRBJ2-1
abundance: NA
d_gene: NA
v_gene: TRBV5-1
CDR3aa: CASSLFPPGGYEQFF
CDR3nt: TGCGCCAGCAGCTTGTTTCCTCCGGGGGGCTATGAGCAGTTCTTC

j_gene: TRBJ2-1
abundance: NA
d_gene: TRBD2
v_gene: TRBV5-1
CDR3aa: CASSLSGRTHNEQFF
CDR3nt: TGCGCCAGCAGCCTTAGCGGGAGAACCCACAATGAGCAGTTCTTC